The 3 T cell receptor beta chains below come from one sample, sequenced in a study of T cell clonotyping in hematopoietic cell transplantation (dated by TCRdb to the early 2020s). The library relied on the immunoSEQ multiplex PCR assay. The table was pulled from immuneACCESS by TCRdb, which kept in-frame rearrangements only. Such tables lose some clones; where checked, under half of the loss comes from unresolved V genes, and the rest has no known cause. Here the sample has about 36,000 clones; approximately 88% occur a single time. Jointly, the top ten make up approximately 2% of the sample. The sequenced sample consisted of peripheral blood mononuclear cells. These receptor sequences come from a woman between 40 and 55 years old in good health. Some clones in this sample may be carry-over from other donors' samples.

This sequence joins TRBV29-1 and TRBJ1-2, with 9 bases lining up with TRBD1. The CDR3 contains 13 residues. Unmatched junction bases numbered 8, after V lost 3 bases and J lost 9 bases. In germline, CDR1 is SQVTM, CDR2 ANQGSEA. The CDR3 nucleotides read TGCAGCGTTGAGGGGGGACAGGGAGTTCGCTACACCTTC. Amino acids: CSVEGGQGVRYTF.

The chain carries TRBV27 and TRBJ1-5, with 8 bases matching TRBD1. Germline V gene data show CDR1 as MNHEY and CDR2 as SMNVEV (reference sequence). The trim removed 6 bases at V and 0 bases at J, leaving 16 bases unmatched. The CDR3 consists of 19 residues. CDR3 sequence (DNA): TGTGCCAGCAGCCCCACCGACGTGACAGGGGCCGATAGCAATCAGCCCCAGCATTTT. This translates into CASSPTDVTGADSNQPQHF.

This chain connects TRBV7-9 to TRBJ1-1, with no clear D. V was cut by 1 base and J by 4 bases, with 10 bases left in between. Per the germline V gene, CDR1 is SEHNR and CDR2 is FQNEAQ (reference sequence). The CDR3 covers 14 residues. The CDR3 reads CASSLGDRRTEAFF. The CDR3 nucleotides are TGTGCCAGCAGCTTAGGTGATAGGCGCACTGAAGCTTTCTTT.